Sequencing of this TCR beta chain was carried out in a study of lymphopenia after photon versus proton radiotherapy. Study outcomes and limitations: Larger post-nadir TCR diversity loss correlated inversely with survival in deceased patients. After the lymphocyte nadir, photon-treated repertoires showed oligoclonal expansion, especially of CD8+ Temra cells. Photon-treated patients lost naive T cells and TCR diversity; proton-treated stayed stable. Survival link was tested only in deceased patients; proton benefit remains a possibility.

Comments on this clone: As yet, its antigen is unknown.

Clones were read by immunoSEQ multiplex PCR, and TCRdb kept only the in-frame ones, dropping some. The sample gives more than 70,000 clones, around 88% of which show up once; about 1.3% is in the top ten. The clonotype was recovered from a man in his fifties or sixties with pancreatic cancer. Sequenced material: peripheral blood, taken from a patient treated with proton-based radiotherapy.

This CDR3 is CAGGSAARPGTGELFF. In DNA, the CDR3 is TGCGCCGGGGGGTCGGCGGCACGTCCTGGGACCGGGGAGCTGTTTTTT. This chain uses TRBV10-1 with TRBJ2-2; a possible D gene is TRBD2 (6 bases). The CDR3 extends over 16 amino acids. The ends were cut back, 11 bases at V and 5 bases at J, with 24 bases in the middle. The germline CDR1 and CDR2 sequences are WNHNN and SYGVQD (reference sequence).